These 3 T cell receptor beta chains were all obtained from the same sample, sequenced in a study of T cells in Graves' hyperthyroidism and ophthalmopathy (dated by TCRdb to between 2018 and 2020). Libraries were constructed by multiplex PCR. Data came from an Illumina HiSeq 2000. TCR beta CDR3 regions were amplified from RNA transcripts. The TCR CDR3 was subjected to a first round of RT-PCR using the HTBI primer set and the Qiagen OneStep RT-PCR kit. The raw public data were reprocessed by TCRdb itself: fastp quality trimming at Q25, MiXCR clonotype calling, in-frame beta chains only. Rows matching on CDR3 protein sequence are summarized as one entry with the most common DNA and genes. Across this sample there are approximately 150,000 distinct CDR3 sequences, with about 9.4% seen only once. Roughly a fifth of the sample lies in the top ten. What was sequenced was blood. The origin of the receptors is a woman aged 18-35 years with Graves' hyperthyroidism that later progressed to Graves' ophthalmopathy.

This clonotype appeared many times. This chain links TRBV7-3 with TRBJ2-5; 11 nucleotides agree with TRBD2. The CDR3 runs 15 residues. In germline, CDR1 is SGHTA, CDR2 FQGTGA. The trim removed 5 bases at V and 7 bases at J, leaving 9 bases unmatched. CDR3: CASSAGTSGPGTQYF. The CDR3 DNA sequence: TGTGCCAGCAGCGCCGGGACTAGCGGTCCGGGGACCCAGTACTTC.

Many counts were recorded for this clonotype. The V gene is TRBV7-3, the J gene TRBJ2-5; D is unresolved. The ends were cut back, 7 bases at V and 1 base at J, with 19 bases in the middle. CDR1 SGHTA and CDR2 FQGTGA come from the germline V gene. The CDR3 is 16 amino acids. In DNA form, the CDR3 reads TGTGCCAGCACCCGCCCCTCAACACCAGCCCAAGAGACCCAGTACTTC. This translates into CASTRPSTPAQETQYF.

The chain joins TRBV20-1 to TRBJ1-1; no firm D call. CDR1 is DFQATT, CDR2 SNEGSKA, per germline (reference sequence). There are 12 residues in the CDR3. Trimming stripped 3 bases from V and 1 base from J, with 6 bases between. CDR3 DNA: TGCAGTGCTAGGCGGGCGAACACTGAAGCTTTCTTT. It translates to CSARRANTEAFF.